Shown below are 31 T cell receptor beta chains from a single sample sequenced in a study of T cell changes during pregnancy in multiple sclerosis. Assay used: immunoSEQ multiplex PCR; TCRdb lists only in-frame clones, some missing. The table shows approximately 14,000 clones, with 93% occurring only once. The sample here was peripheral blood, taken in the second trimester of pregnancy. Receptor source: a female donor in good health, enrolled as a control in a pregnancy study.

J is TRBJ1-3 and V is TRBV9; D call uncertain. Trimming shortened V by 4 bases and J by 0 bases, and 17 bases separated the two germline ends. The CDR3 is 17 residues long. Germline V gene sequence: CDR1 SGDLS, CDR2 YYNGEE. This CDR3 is CASSFTGQVSSGNTIYF. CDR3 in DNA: TGTGCCAGCAGCTTTACCGGTCAGGTCAGCTCTGGAAACACCATATATTTT.

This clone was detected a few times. CDR3 loop: CASSQTVSNYGYTF. The CDR3 nucleotides read TGCGCCAGCAGCCAAACAGTTTCTAACTATGGCTACACCTTC. The genes are TRBV4-3 and TRBJ1-2, with D hard to call. In germline, CDR1 is LGHNA, CDR2 YSLEER. This CDR3 contains 14 residues. Trimming shortened V by 2 bases and J by 0 bases, and 7 bases separated the two germline ends.

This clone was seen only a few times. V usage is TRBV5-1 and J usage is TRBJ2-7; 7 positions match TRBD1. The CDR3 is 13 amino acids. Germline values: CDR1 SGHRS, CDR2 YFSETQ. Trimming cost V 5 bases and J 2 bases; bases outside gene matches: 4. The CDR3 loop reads CASSIDRAYEQYF. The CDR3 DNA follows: TGCGCCAGCAGTATCGACAGGGCCTACGAGCAGTACTTC. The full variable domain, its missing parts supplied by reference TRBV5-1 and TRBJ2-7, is KAGVTQTPRYLIKTRGQQVTLSCSPISGHRSVSWYQQTPGQGLQFLFEYFSETQRNKGNFPGRFSGRQFSNSRSEMNVSTLELGDSALYLCASSIDRAYEQYFGPGTRLTVT.

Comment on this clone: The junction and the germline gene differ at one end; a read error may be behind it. CDR3 region: CASSSPGQSYEQYF. The DNA for the CDR3 is TGTGCTAGCAGCTCTCCGGGACAGTCCTACGAGCAGTACTTC. The V gene is TRBV7-7, the J gene TRBJ2-7; 7 positions match TRBD1. Germline loops: CDR1 SSHAT, CDR2 FNYEAQ (reference sequence). This CDR3 comprises 14 residues. Using reference TRBV7-7 and TRBJ2-7 for the parts outside the CDR3, the full variable domain is GAGVSQSPRYKVTKRGQDVTLRCDPISSHATLYWYQQALGQGPEFLTYFNYEAQPDKSGLPSDRFSAERPEGSISTLTIQRTEQRDSAMYRCASSSPGQSYEQYFGPGTRLTVT.

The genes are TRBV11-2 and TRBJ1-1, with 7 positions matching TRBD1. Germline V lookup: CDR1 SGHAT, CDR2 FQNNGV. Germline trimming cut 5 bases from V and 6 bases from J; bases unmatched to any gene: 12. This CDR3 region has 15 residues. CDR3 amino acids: CASSLTTTGRPEAFF. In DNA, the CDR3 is TGTGCCAGCAGCCTGACGACGACAGGGAGGCCTGAAGCTTTCTTT.

In nucleotides, the CDR3 is TGTGCCAGCAGCCCGGGTGGAAACACCATATATTTT. Protein product: CASSPGGNTIYF. The chain combines TRBV9 with TRBJ1-3; D gene unclear. The germline V gene encodes CDR1 SGDLS and CDR2 YYNGEE. This CDR3 spans 12 amino acids. V dropped 4 bases and J dropped 3 bases, with 5 bases sitting between them. The entire variable domain, with the rest obtained from reference TRBV9 and TRBJ1-3, is as follows: DSGVTQTPKHLITATGQRVTLRCSPRSGDLSVYWYQQSLDQGLQFLIQYYNGEERAKGNILERFSAQQFPDLHSELNLSSLELGDSALYFCASSPGGNTIYFGEGSWLTVV.

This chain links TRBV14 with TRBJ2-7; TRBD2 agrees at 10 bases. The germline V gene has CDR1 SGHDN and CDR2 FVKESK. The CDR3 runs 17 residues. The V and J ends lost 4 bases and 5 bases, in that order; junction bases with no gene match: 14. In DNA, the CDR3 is TGTGCCAGCAGCCCAAGCGGATATAGCGGGAGGCCCCACGAGCAGTACTTC. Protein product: CASSPSGYSGRPHEQYF.

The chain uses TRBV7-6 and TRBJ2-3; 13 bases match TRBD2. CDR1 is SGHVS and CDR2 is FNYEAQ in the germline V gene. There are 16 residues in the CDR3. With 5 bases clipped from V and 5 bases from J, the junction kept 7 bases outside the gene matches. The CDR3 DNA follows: TGTGCCAGCAGCCTCGGACTAGCGGGAGCGGGAGATACGCAGTATTTT. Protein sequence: CASSLGLAGAGDTQYF.

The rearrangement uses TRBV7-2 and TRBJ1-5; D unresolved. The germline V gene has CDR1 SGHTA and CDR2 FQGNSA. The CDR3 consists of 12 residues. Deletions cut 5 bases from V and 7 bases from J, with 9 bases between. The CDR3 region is CASSEGRQPQHF. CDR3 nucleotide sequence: TGTGCCAGCAGCGAGGGAAGGCAGCCCCAGCATTTT.

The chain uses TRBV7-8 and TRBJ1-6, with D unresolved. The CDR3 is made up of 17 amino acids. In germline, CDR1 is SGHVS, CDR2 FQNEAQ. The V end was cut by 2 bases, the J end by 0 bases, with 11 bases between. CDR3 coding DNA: TGTGCCAGCAGCTTATTAGCATCGAGCTCCTATAATTCACCCCTCCACTTT. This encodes CASSLLASSSYNSPLHF.

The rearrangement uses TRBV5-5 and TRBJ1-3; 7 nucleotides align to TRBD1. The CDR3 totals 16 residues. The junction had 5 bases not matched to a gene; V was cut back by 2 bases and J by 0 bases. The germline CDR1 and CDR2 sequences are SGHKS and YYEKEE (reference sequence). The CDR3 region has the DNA TGTGCCAGCAGCTTTGACAGGGCCGGCTCTGGAAACACCATATATTTT. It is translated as CASSFDRAGSGNTIYF.

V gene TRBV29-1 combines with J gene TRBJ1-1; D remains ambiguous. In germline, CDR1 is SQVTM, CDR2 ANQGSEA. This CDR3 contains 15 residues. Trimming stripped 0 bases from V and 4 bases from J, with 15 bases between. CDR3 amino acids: CSVEEFRGAGTEAFF. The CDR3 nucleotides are TGCAGCGTTGAAGAATTTCGGGGAGCAGGCACTGAAGCTTTCTTT.

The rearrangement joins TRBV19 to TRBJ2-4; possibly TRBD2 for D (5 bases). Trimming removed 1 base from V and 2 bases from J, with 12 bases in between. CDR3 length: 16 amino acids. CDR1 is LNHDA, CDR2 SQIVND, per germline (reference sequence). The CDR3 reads CASSIGGRQTKNIQYF. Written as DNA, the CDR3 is TGTGCCAGTAGTATAGGAGGGAGACAAACCAAAAACATTCAGTACTTC.

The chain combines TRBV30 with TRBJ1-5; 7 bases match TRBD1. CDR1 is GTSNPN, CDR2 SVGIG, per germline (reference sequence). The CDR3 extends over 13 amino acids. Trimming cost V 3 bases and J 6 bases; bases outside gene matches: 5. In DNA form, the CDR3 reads TGTGCCTGGAGGACAGGGATTTTTCAGCCCCAGCATTTT. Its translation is CAWRTGIFQPQHF.

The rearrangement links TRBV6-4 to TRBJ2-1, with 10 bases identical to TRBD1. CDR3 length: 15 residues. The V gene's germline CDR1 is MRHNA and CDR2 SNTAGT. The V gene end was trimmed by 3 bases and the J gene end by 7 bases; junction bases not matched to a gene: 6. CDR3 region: CASSEGTGVSNEQFF. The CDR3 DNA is TGTGCCAGCAGTGAGGGGACAGGGGTGTCAAATGAGCAGTTCTTC.

For the CDR3, the DNA is TGTGCCAGCAGCTTCGCGGGGGTGAACACCGGGGAGCTGTTTTTT. Its translation: CASSFAGVNTGELFF. The chain combines TRBV7-2 with TRBJ2-2; 7 bases are shared with TRBD2. Germline values: CDR1 SGHTA, CDR2 FQGNSA. CDR3 length: 15 amino acids. Losses at the gene ends were 3 bases for V and 1 base for J; bases not matched to a gene: 2.

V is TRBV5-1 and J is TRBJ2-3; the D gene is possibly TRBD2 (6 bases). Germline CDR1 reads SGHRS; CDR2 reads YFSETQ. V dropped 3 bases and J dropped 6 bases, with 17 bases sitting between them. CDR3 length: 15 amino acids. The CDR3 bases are TGCGCCAGCAGCTGGGGACTTGTGAGGGAGGATACGCAGTATTTT. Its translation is CASSWGLVREDTQYF.

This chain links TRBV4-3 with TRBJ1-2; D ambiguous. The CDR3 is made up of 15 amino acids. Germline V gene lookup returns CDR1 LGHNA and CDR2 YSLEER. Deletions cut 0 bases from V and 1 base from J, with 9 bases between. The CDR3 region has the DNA TGCGCCAGCAGCCAAGATCCGGAGGGTAACTATGGCTACACCTTC. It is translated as CASSQDPEGNYGYTF.

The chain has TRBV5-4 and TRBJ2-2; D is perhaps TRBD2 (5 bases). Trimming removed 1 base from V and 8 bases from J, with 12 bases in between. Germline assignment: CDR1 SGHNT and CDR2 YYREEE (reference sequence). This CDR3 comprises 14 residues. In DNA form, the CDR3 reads TGTGCCAGCAGCTTGTTGGGAGTTTCGGGGGAGCTGTTTTTT. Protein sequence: CASSLLGVSGELFF.

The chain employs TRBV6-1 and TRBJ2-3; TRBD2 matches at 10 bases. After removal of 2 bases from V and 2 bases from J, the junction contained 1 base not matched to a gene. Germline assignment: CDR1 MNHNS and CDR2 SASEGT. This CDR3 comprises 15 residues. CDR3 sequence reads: CASSESGGATDTQYF. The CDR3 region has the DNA TGTGCCAGCAGTGAAAGCGGGGGGGCCACAGATACGCAGTATTTT.

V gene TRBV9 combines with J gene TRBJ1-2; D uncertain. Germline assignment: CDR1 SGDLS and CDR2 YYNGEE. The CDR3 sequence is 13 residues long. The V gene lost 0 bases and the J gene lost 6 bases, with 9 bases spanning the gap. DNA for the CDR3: TGTGCCAGCAGCGTAGTATCAGGTGATGGCTACACCTTC. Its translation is CASSVVSGDGYTF.

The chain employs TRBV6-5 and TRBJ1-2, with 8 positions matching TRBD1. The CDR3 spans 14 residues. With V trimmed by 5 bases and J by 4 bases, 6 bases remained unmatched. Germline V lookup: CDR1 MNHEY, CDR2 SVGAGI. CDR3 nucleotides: TGTGCCAGCAGTCTACAGGGGGAGGTCTATGGCTACACCTTC. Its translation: CASSLQGEVYGYTF.

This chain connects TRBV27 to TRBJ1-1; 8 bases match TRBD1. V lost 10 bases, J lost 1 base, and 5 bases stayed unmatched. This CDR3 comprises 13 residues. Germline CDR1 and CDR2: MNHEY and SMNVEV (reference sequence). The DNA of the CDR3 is TGTGCCACGTGGACAGGGCCGAACACTGAAGCTTTCTTT. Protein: CATWTGPNTEAFF.

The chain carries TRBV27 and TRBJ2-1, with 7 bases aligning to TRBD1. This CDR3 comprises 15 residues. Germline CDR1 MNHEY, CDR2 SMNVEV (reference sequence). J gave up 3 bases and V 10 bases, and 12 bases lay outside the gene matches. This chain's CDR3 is CATQGTALNYNEQFF. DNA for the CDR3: TGTGCCACCCAAGGGACAGCCCTTAACTACAATGAGCAGTTCTTC.

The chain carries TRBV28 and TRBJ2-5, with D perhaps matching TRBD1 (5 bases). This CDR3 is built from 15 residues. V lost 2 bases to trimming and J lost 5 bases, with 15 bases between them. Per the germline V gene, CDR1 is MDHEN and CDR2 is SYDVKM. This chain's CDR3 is CASSLARQGAETQYF. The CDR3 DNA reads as TGTGCCAGCAGTTTAGCGCGTCAGGGTGCCGAGACCCAGTACTTC.

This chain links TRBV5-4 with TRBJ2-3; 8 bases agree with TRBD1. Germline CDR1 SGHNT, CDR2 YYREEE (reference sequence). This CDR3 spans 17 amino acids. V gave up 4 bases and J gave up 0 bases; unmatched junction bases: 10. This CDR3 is CASSLGQGPRSTDTQYF. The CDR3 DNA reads TGTGCCAGCAGCCTCGGACAGGGCCCAAGGAGCACAGATACGCAGTATTTT.

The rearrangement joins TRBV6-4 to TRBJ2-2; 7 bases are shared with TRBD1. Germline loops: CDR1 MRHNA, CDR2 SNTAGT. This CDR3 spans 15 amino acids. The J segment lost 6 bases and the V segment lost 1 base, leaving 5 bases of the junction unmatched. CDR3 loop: CASSDWDSPAGELFF. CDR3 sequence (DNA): TGTGCCAGCAGTGACTGGGACAGCCCGGCCGGGGAGCTGTTTTTT.

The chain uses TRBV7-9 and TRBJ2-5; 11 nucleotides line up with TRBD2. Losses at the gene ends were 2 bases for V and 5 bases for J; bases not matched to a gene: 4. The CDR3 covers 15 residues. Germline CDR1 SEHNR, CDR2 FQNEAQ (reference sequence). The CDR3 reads CASSLLAGGAETQYF. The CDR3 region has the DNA TGTGCCAGCAGCTTACTAGCGGGAGGTGCTGAGACCCAGTACTTC.

Here the CDR3 DNA reads TGTGCCAGCAGCCCTACATTACAGGGCCGCGACGAGCAGTACTTC. Translation gives CASSPTLQGRDEQYF. J is TRBJ2-7 and V is TRBV7-2; D perhaps matches TRBD1 (6 bases). The V end was cut by 5 bases, the J end by 5 bases, with 19 bases between. Looked up from germline, CDR1 is SGHTA and CDR2 is FQGNSA. This CDR3 contains 15 residues.

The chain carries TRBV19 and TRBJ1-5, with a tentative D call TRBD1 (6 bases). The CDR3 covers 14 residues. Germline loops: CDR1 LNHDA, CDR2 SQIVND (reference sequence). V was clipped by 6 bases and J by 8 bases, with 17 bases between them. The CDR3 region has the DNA TGTGCCAGTAGCCCTAGGGGGGGCGCGGAGCCCCAGCATTTT. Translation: CASSPRGGAEPQHF.

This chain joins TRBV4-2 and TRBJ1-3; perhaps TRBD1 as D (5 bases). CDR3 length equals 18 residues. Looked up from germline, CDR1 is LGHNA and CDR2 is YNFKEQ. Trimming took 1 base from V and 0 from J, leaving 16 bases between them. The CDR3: CASSQGGSTGLSGNTIYF. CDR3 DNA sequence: TGTGCCAGCAGCCAAGGAGGAAGCACAGGCCTCTCTGGAAACACCATATATTTT.